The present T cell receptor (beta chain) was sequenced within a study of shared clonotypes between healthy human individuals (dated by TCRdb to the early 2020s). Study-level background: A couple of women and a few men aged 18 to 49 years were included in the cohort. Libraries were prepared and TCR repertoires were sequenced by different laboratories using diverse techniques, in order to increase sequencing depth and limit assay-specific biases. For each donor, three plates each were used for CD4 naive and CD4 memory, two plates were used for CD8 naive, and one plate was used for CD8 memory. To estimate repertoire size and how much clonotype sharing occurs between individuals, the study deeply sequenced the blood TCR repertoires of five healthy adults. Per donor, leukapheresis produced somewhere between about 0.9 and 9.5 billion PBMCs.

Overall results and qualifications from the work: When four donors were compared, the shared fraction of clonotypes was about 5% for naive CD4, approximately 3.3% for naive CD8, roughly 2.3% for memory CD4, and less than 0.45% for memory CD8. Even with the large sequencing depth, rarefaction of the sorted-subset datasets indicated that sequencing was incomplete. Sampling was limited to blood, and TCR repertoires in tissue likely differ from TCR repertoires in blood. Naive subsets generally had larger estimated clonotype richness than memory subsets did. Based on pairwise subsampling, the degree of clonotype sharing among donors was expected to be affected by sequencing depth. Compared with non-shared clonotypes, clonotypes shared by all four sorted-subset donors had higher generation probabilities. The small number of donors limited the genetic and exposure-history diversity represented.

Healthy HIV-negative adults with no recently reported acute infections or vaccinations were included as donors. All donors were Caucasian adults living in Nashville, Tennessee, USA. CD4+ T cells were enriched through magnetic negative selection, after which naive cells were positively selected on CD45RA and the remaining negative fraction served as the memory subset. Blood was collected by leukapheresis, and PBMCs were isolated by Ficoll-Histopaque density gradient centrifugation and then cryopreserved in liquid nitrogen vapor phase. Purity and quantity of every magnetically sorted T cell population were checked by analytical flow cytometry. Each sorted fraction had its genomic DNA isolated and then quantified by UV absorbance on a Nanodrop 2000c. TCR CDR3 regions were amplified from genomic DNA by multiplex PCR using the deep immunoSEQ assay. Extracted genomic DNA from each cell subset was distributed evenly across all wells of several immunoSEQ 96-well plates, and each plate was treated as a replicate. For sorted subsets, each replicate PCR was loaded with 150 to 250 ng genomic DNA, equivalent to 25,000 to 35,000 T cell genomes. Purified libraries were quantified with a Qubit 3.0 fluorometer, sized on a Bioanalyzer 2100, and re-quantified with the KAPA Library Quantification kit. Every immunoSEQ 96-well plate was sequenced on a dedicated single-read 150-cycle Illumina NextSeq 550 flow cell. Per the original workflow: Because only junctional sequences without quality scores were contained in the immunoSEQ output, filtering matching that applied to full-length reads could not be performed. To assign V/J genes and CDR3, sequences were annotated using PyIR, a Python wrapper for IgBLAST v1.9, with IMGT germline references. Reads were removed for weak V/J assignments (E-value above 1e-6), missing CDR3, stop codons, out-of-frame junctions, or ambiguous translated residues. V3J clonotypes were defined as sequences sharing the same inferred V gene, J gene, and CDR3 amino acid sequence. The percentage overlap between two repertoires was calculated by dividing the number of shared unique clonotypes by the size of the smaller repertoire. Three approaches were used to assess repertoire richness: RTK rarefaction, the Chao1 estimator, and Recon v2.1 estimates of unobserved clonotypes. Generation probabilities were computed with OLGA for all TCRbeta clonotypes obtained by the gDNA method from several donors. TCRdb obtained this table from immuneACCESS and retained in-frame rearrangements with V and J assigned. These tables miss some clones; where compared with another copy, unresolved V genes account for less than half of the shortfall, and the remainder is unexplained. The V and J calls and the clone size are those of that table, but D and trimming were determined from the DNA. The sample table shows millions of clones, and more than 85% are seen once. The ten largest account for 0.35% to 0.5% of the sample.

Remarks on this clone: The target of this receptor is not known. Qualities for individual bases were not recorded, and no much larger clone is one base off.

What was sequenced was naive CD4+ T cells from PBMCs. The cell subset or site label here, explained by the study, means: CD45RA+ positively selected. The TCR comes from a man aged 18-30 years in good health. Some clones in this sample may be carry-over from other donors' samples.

The CDR3 protein is CASSGKGSTDTQYF. The nucleotide sequence is TGCGCCAGCAGCGGAAAGGGTAGCACAGATACGCAGTATTTT. This chain is built from TRBV5-1 and TRBJ2-3, with no reliable assignment of the D segment. V and J lose 4 bases and 0 bases, and a span of 9 bases separates them. Based on the germline V gene, the CDR1 and CDR2 sequences are SGHRS and YFSETQ. From cysteine to phenylalanine, the CDR3 is 14 amino acids long. Only the CDR3 region is kept as DNA, spanning 42 bases read in frame from base 1.